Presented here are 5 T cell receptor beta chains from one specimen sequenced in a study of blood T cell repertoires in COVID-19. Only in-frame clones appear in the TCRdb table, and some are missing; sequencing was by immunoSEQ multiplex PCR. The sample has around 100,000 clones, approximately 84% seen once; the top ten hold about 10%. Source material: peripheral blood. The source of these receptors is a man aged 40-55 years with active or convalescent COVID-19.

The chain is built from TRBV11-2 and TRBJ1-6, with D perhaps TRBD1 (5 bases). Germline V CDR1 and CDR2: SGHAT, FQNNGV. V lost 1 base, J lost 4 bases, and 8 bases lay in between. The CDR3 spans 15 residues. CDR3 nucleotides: TGTGCCAGCAGCTTAGTTAGGGGATATAATTCACCCCTCCACTTT. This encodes CASSLVRGYNSPLHF.

The CDR3 DNA follows: TGTGCCATCAGTGAGTCATCTTCCTATGGCTACACCTTC. Translation: CAISESSSYGYTF. The genes are TRBV10-3 and TRBJ1-2; D is unclear. The germline CDR1 and CDR2 sequences are ENHRY and SYGVKD. Trimming removed 0 bases at V and 4 bases at J, with 6 bases between. The CDR3 is 13 residues long.

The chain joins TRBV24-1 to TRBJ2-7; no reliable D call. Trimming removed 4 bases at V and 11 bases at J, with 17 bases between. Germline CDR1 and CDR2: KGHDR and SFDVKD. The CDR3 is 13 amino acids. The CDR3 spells CATSDSNYRTEYF. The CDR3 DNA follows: TGTGCCACCAGTGACTCTAACTACCGCACGGAGTACTTC.

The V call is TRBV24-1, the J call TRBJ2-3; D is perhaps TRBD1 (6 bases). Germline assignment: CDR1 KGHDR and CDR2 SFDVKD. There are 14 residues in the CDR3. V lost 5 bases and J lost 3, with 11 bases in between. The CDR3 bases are TGTGCCACCAGTGGGCAGGGGTGGACAGATACGCAGTATTTT. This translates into CATSGQGWTDTQYF.

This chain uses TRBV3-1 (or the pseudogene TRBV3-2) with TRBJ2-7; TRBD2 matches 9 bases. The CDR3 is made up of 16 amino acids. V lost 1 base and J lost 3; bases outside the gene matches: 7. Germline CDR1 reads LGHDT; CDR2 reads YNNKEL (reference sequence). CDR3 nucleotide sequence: TGTGCCAGCAGCCAAGGGCTAGCGGGGAGCAACTACGAGCAGTACTTC. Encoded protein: CASSQGLAGSNYEQYF.